The entry below gives a single T cell receptor beta chain sequence along with its context. What it binds is unknown. Sequencing was performed with immunoSEQ multiplex PCR; in TCRdb, only in-frame clones are kept and a portion is missing. The table shows 25,000 to 30,000 clones, with roughly 81% occurring only once. Pools of viral peptides were used by the ViraFEST assay to expand antigen-specific CD4+ T cells ahead of sequencing. CD4+ T cells were isolated after less than 13 days of culture. Participants got two doses of BNT162b2 or mRNA-1273 vaccine. This entry comes from a study of vaccination effects on CD4 cells after COVID-19. Whole-study context: Post-vaccine samples followed the second dose by a median of 72 days.

Findings and limits, study-wide: The study, lacking early post-infection timepoints, had few convalescent patients.

The sequence derives from a human donor who received a COVID-19 vaccine. The specimen comprised CD4+ T cells from PBMCs cultured with HCoV-229E spike peptides, sampled after COVID-19 vaccination.

The CDR3 region is CASSSEGVELDTIYF. CDR3 sequence (DNA): TGTGCCAGCAGTTCCGAGGGGGTTGAGTTGGACACCATATATTTT. The V gene is TRBV6-5, the J gene TRBJ1-3; a weak D match, TRBD1 (6 bases). Trimming stripped 4 bases from V and 8 bases from J, with 18 bases between. Germline V gene data show CDR1 as MNHEY and CDR2 as SVGAGI. The CDR3 is 15 amino acids.